The source of this TCR beta chain is a study of blood T cell repertoires in COVID-19. About the research overall: Acute-phase and convalescent COVID-19 samples originated in the United States, Italy and Spain.

Germline lookup yields CDR1 SGHRS and CDR2 YFSETQ. Trimming shortened V by 0 bases and J by 0 bases, and 12 bases separated the two germline ends. This CDR3 comprises 17 residues. Method: immunoSEQ multiplex PCR; TCRdb's copy keeps in-frame clones and lacks some. The sample has 150,000 to 200,000 clones; approximately 83% are singletons. Sequenced input: peripheral blood. The sequence derives from a human donor with acute or convalescent COVID-19. The donor label of this sample is uncertain. The chain couples TRBV5-1 to TRBJ1-4; D is possibly TRBD1 (5 bases). The CDR3 loop reads CASSLERGGATNEKLFF. The CDR3, as DNA: TGCGCCAGCAGCTTGGAACGTGGGGGGGCAACTAATGAAAAACTGTTTTTT.